This T cell receptor beta chain derives from a study of T-cell reconstitution after alpha-beta-depleted transplantation in children. Overall study findings and caveats: About two months after transplant, alpha-beta T cells reportedly came from several hundred expanded graft clones. By one year post-transplant, T-cell counts and diversity largely arose from T cells that were newly produced. Surviving thymic progenitors and recipient T cells were the source of high TCRbeta diversity at day 60 in some patients.

The CDR3 is 14 residues long. Between the trimmed V and J ends, which lost 1 base and 3 bases, there was a span of 9 bases. Germline V lookup: CDR1 LGHNA, CDR2 YNFKEQ. This clonotype was counted between two and nine times. Its target is unknown. Unique molecular identifiers were used to barcode this TCRbeta library. Each CDR3 protein is one row after TCRdb ran MiXCR on the PCR reads. The table includes about 16,000 distinct CDR3 sequences, roughly 7.8% detected once. V usage is TRBV4-2 and J usage is TRBJ2-5; tentatively, D is TRBD2 (5 bases). This sample comprised PBMCs, mostly from graft donor cells, obtained 60 days after TCRalphabeta/CD19-depleted stem cell transplant. This sequence originates from a boy younger than two who had a stem cell transplant for Wiskott-Aldrich syndrome, so the T cells may come from the graft donor. Here the CDR3 DNA reads TGTGCCAGCAGCCAAGTCGGGATCGAAGAGACCCAGTACTTC. It encodes CASSQVGIEETQYF.